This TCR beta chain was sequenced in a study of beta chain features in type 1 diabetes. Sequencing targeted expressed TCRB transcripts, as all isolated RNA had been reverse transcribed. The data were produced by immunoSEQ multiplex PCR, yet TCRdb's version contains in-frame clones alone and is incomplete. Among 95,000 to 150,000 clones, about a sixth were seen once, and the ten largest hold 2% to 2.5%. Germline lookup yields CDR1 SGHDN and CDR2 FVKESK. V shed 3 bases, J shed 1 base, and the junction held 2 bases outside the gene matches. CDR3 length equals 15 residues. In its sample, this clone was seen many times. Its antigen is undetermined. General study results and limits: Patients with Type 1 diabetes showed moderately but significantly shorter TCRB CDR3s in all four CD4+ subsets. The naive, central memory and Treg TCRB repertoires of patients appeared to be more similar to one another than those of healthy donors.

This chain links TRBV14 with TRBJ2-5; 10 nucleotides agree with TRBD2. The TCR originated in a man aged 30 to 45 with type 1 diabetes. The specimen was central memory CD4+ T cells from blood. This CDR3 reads CASSQTSGSQETQYF. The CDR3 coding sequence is TGTGCCAGCAGCCAGACTAGCGGGTCCCAAGAGACCCAGTACTTC.